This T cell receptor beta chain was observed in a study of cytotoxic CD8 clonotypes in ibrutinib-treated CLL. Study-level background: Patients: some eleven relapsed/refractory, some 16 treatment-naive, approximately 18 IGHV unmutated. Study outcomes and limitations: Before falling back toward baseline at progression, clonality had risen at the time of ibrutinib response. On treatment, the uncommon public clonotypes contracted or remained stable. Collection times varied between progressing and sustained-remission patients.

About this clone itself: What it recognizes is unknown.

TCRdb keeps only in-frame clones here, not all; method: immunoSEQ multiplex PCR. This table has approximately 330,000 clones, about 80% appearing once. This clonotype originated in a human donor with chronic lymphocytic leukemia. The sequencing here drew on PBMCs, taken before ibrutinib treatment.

In nucleotides, the CDR3 is TGTGCCAGCAGCTTAGGGGATCAATCGAGGGCTGAAGCTTTCTTT. As protein: CASSLGDQSRAEAFF. The gene calls are TRBV7-8 and TRBJ1-1; no firm D call. CDR1 SGHVS and CDR2 FQNEAQ come from the germline V gene. The CDR3 contains 15 residues. Trimming cost V 1 base and J 6 bases, with 15 bases left between them.